The rows below give T cell receptor beta chains drawn from one sample of a study of blood T cell repertoires in COVID-19. Profiling relied on immunoSEQ multiplex PCR, and the TCRdb table lists in-frame clones only, not all of them. The table shows about 240,000 clones, with roughly four fifths occurring only once. The material sequenced was peripheral blood. These receptor sequences come from a woman older than 75 with acute or convalescent COVID-19. CDR3s include the opening cysteine and the closing phenylalanine or tryptophan. Each record gives: D gene, V gene, J gene, clone size, CDR3 DNA, CDR3 protein. D genes are given only for firm matches. A row's size may be missing; if present it is once, few, many or a size class.

d_gene: .
v_gene: TRBV28
j_gene: TRBJ2-1
abundance: once
CDR3nt: TGTGCCAGCCGATCGAACGGGGTCTCCTACAATGAGCAGTTCTTC
CDR3aa: CASRSNGVSYNEQFF

d_gene: TRBD1
v_gene: TRBV3-1/TRBV3-2
j_gene: TRBJ1-5
abundance: .
CDR3nt: TGTGCCAGCAGCCGTAGAGACAGGGAAAGTAGCAATCAGCCCCAGCATTTT
CDR3aa: CASSRRDRESSNQPQHF

d_gene: TRBD1
v_gene: TRBV11-3
j_gene: TRBJ2-5
abundance: .
CDR3nt: TGTGCCAGCAGCCAACGACAGGGAGAGACCCAGTACTTC
CDR3aa: CASSQRQGETQYF

d_gene: .
v_gene: TRBV5-5
j_gene: TRBJ1-1
abundance: once
CDR3nt: TGTGCCAGCAGCTTGGACTTCTGGGCCGGGGGATCGGACACTGAAGCTTTCTTT
CDR3aa: CASSLDFWAGGSDTEAFF

d_gene: TRBD1
v_gene: TRBV11-2
j_gene: TRBJ2-2
abundance: .
CDR3nt: TGTGCCAGCGCTGGCAACAGGGGGTCTGACGGGGAGCTGTTTTTT
CDR3aa: CASAGNRGSDGELFF

d_gene: TRBD2
v_gene: TRBV25-1
j_gene: TRBJ2-1
abundance: .
CDR3nt: TGTGCCAGCCGAGACAGCGGGAGATGGGATGAGCAGTTCTTC
CDR3aa: CASRDSGRWDEQFF

d_gene: .
v_gene: TRBV2
j_gene: TRBJ1-1
abundance: .
CDR3nt: TGTGCCAGCATGATCACAGGGAACACTGAAGCTTTCTTT
CDR3aa: CASMITGNTEAFF

d_gene: .
v_gene: TRBV9
j_gene: TRBJ1-3
abundance: .
CDR3nt: TGTGCCAGCAGCCCTTTATTTTCTGGAAACACCATATATTTT
CDR3aa: CASSPLFSGNTIYF

d_gene: TRBD1
v_gene: TRBV2
j_gene: TRBJ1-6
abundance: .
CDR3nt: TGTGCCAGCACCTTGGACAGGATGAGCTCCTATAATTCACCCCTCCACTTT
CDR3aa: CASTLDRMSSYNSPLHF

d_gene: TRBD1
v_gene: TRBV28
j_gene: TRBJ2-7
abundance: .
CDR3nt: TGTGCCAGCAGGGGACAGGGGGCGGGATACGAGCAGTACTTC
CDR3aa: CASRGQGAGYEQYF

d_gene: .
v_gene: TRBV21-1
j_gene: TRBJ1-5
abundance: .
CDR3nt: TGTGCCAGCAGGAACCCTCTTAGAGGCAGGGGGATGCTTCCTAGCAATCAGCCCCAGCATTTT
CDR3aa: CASRNPLRGRGMLPSNQPQHF

d_gene: TRBD2
v_gene: TRBV7-2
j_gene: TRBJ2-1
abundance: once
CDR3nt: TGTGCCAGCGAGAGGGCTAGCGGGGGTTACAATGAGCAGTTCTTC
CDR3aa: CASERASGGYNEQFF

d_gene: .
v_gene: TRBV12-3/TRBV12-4
j_gene: TRBJ2-1
abundance: .
CDR3nt: TGTGCCAGCGGGCGAAATGAGCAGTTCTTC
CDR3aa: CASGRNEQFF

d_gene: TRBD1
v_gene: TRBV23-1
j_gene: TRBJ1-5
abundance: .
CDR3nt: TGCGCCAGCAGTCAATCGGGGTTAGGGACAGGGGACTTCAATCAGCCCCAGCATTTT
CDR3aa: CASSQSGLGTGDFNQPQHF

d_gene: .
v_gene: TRBV24-1
j_gene: TRBJ2-5
abundance: once
CDR3nt: TGTGCCACCAGTGACCCCCGGGGGGAGACCCAGTACTTC
CDR3aa: CATSDPRGETQYF

d_gene: .
v_gene: TRBV9
j_gene: TRBJ1-3
abundance: .
CDR3nt: TGTGCCAGCAGCGTAGCTGGGGCGGGACCCTCTGGAAACACCATATATTTT
CDR3aa: CASSVAGAGPSGNTIYF

d_gene: .
v_gene: TRBV28
j_gene: TRBJ1-3
abundance: .
CDR3nt: TGTGCCAGCACCTCCGGGACTCCGCTTGGAAACACCATATATTTT
CDR3aa: CASTSGTPLGNTIYF

d_gene: TRBD2
v_gene: TRBV7-3
j_gene: TRBJ2-7
abundance: .
CDR3nt: TGTGCCAGCAGCCTTAGCGGGGGGGCCGGCGAGCAGTACTTC
CDR3aa: CASSLSGGAGEQYF

d_gene: .
v_gene: TRBV3-1/TRBV3-2
j_gene: TRBJ1-1
abundance: .
CDR3nt: TGTGCCAGCAGCCCAGGTCAGGGTCGACTTAAAGAAGCTTTCTTT
CDR3aa: CASSPGQGRLKEAFF

d_gene: .
v_gene: TRBV5-1
j_gene: TRBJ1-1
abundance: .
CDR3nt: TGCGCCAGCAGCTTGGGGCAGGTGAACACTGAAGCTTTCTTT
CDR3aa: CASSLGQVNTEAFF

d_gene: TRBD1
v_gene: TRBV18
j_gene: TRBJ1-1
abundance: .
CDR3nt: TGTGCCAGCTCTCCCAGGGGGTCGGCCCGTGAAGCTTTCTTT
CDR3aa: CASSPRGSAREAFF

d_gene: TRBD1
v_gene: TRBV6-5
j_gene: TRBJ1-1
abundance: .
CDR3nt: TGTGCCAGCAGTTTCACAGGGGGGAACACTGAAGCTTTCTTT
CDR3aa: CASSFTGGNTEAFF

d_gene: .
v_gene: TRBV5-1
j_gene: TRBJ1-6
abundance: once
CDR3nt: TGCGCCAGCAGCTTGGCTCAGTTCAATAATTCACCCCTCCACTTT
CDR3aa: CASSLAQFNNSPLHF

d_gene: .
v_gene: TRBV5-1
j_gene: TRBJ1-6
abundance: few
CDR3nt: TGCGCCAGCAGCTTGGCCCAGTCGAATTCACCCCTCCACTTT
CDR3aa: CASSLAQSNSPLHF

d_gene: .
v_gene: TRBV30
j_gene: TRBJ2-5
abundance: .
CDR3nt: TGTGCCTGGAGTGGAGCCGACAGTATCGTGACCCAGTACTTC
CDR3aa: CAWSGADSIVTQYF

d_gene: .
v_gene: TRBV2
j_gene: TRBJ1-3
abundance: .
CDR3nt: TGTGCCAGCAGTGAAGCGCCCTTCGGCTCTGGAAACACCATATATTTT
CDR3aa: CASSEAPFGSGNTIYF

d_gene: TRBD1
v_gene: TRBV29-1
j_gene: TRBJ1-2
abundance: .
CDR3nt: TGCAGCGTTGGGTCAGGGGGTAACTATGGCTACACCTTC
CDR3aa: CSVGSGGNYGYTF

d_gene: .
v_gene: TRBV12-3/TRBV12-4
j_gene: TRBJ1-1
abundance: once
CDR3nt: TGTGCCAGCAGTCTAGGAGCGAAGGAAGCTTTCTTT
CDR3aa: CASSLGAKEAFF

d_gene: .
v_gene: TRBV4-1
j_gene: TRBJ1-5
abundance: .
CDR3nt: TGCGCCAGCAGCCAAGGGTCCGGCGGTCAGCCCCAGCATTTT
CDR3aa: CASSQGSGGQPQHF

d_gene: TRBD2
v_gene: TRBV11-2
j_gene: TRBJ2-4
abundance: once
CDR3nt: TGTGCCAGCAGCTTAGATCTGGCGGGGGGCGGCATTCAGTACTTC
CDR3aa: CASSLDLAGGGIQYF

d_gene: TRBD1
v_gene: TRBV28
j_gene: TRBJ2-1
abundance: .
CDR3nt: TGTGCCAGCACACGACAGGGCCCCCTATCCTACAATGAGCAGTTCTTC
CDR3aa: CASTRQGPLSYNEQFF